Each of the 13 T cell receptor beta chains below was sequenced from the same sample in a study of PD-1 blockade in classical Hodgkin lymphoma. The assay was immunoSEQ multiplex PCR, and TCRdb's table has in-frame clones only and misses some. The sample has about 7,100 clones, around 78% seen once. Time point here: newly diagnosed, previously untreated cHL patient sample. Sequenced input: peripheral blood mononuclear cells (PBMCs). These receptors all stem from a human donor with classical Hodgkin lymphoma.

The chain is built from TRBV5-4 and TRBJ2-3, with 9 bases that match TRBD2. J lost 6 bases, V lost 2 bases, and 10 bases had no gene match. Germline assignment: CDR1 SGHNT and CDR2 YYREEE (reference sequence). CDR3 length: 16 residues. This CDR3 is CASSFGGGAGTDTQYF. DNA of the CDR3: TGTGCCAGCAGCTTTGGCGGGGGGGCAGGGACGGATACGCAGTATTTT.

The chain joins TRBV6-5 to TRBJ2-2; D is undetermined. The germline gives CDR1 MNHEY, CDR2 SVGAGI. The CDR3 length is 12 residues. V was shortened by 5 bases and J by 3 bases, with 4 bases between the two germline ends. The CDR3 coding sequence is TGTGCCAGCAGTACTTACACCGGGGAGCTGTTTTTT. Protein product: CASSTYTGELFF.

The V gene is TRBV19, the J gene TRBJ1-2; D may be TRBD1 (5 bases). V shed 3 bases and J shed 1 base, with 12 bases lying between them. This CDR3 has 15 amino acids. CDR1 and CDR2 from the germline V gene are LNHDA and SQIVND (reference sequence). The CDR3: CASSMPGGNNYGYTF. CDR3 sequence (DNA): TGTGCCAGTAGTATGCCGGGGGGAAATAACTATGGCTACACCTTC.

This chain uses TRBV7-8 with TRBJ2-7; D might be TRBD2 (5 bases). Between the trimmed V and J ends, which lost 1 base and 8 bases, there was a span of 15 bases. Per the germline V gene, CDR1 is SGHVS and CDR2 is FQNEAQ. CDR3 length: 14 residues. CDR3 loop: CASSLGGLPIQQYF. The CDR3 region has the DNA TGTGCCAGCAGCTTAGGTGGACTCCCGATACAGCAGTACTTC.

Only one count was recorded for this clone. As DNA, the CDR3 is TGCGCCAGCAGCTTGGGCCACGAGCAGTACTTC. It is translated as CASSLGHEQYF. This chain links TRBV5-1 with TRBJ2-7; unclear D gene. With 0 bases removed from V and 5 bases from J, the gap between germline ends came to 3 bases. The CDR3 length is 11 residues. CDR1 is SGHRS, CDR2 YFSETQ, per germline.

The V call is TRBV10-2, the J call TRBJ2-7; a weak D match, TRBD1 (5 bases). The CDR3 has 11 residues. The V gene lost 5 bases and the J gene lost 8 bases, with 10 bases spanning the gap. Per germline, CDR1 WSHSY and CDR2 SAAADI. CDR3 region: CASSIDSKQYF. In DNA, the CDR3 is TGCGCCAGCAGTATCGACAGTAAGCAGTACTTC.

This chain uses TRBV25-1 with TRBJ1-4, with D perhaps TRBD1 (6 bases). Germline V gene data show CDR1 as MGHDK and CDR2 as SYGVNS. CDR3 length equals 15 residues. Deletions cut 1 base from V and 10 bases from J, with 16 bases between. The CDR3 loop reads CASSESNLDSTKLFF. The CDR3 region has the DNA TGTGCCAGCAGTGAATCCAACCTGGACAGTACAAAACTGTTTTTT.

The J gene is TRBJ1-2, the V gene TRBV18, with D uncertain. V lost 3 bases to trimming and J lost 2 bases, with 13 bases between them. The CDR3 has 15 residues. Germline V gene lookup returns CDR1 KGHSH and CDR2 LQKENI. CDR3 in DNA: TGTGCCAGCTCACCCGTGGGCGACGGCAACTATGGCTACACCTTC. Translating gives CASSPVGDGNYGYTF.

This clone was detected only once. The CDR3 spells CASSPQGNQPQHF. The CDR3 bases are TGTGCCAGCTCACCACAAGGGAATCAGCCCCAGCATTTT. The J gene is TRBJ1-5, the V gene TRBV18; D call uncertain. CDR3 size: 13 residues. Trimming removed 1 base from V and 4 bases from J, with 5 bases in between. Germline CDR1 and CDR2: KGHSH and LQKENI.

The chain recombines TRBV6-5 with TRBJ1-2; D possibly corresponds to TRBD1 (5 bases). Trimming pared 4 bases from V and 6 bases from J, leaving 18 bases between. The CDR3 consists of 15 residues. Looked up from germline, CDR1 is MNHEY and CDR2 is SVGAGI. CDR3 nucleotide sequence: TGTGCCAGCAGTTCCCCCGGTAGGGGTAAGGATGGCTACACCTTC. Translation gives CASSSPGRGKDGYTF.

The J gene is TRBJ2-2, the V gene TRBV19; weak D call: TRBD2 (5 bases). Per germline, CDR1 LNHDA and CDR2 SQIVND (reference sequence). Trimming pared 3 bases from V and 3 bases from J, leaving 8 bases between. The CDR3 consists of 14 residues. CDR3 protein: CASSMLGDTGELFF. Here the CDR3 DNA reads TGTGCCAGTAGTATGTTGGGAGACACCGGGGAGCTGTTTTTT.

This rearrangement joins TRBV30 to TRBJ2-1; D tentatively reads TRBD1 or TRBD2 (6 bases each). The germline V gene encodes CDR1 GTSNPN and CDR2 SVGIG (reference sequence). V was trimmed by 2 bases and J by 14 bases, leaving 16 bases between them. This CDR3 comprises 12 residues. The CDR3 here is CAWSSDGGEEFF. Written as DNA, the CDR3 is TGTGCCTGGAGTAGTGACGGGGGCGAGGAGTTCTTC.

This chain connects TRBV18 to TRBJ2-1; D may be TRBD2 (7 bases). The CDR3 has 16 amino acids. From germline, CDR1 is KGHSH and CDR2 LQKENI. V lost 2 bases and J lost 7, with 18 bases in between. The CDR3, as DNA: TGTGCCAGCTCACCATTAGGGGGTAGCGGGTTAAATGAGCAGTTCTTC. Amino acid sequence: CASSPLGGSGLNEQFF.